The table lists the clone carrying this T cell receptor (beta chain) with a count of one. The antigen remains undetermined. Every patient was affected by relapse after autologous stem cell transplantation, while exposure to brentuximab vedotin was not uniform. TCRdb keeps only in-frame clones here, not all; method: immunoSEQ multiplex PCR. The data hold about 41,000 clones, with over 60% observed a single time. CDR3 length: 18 amino acids. Germline loops: CDR1 LNHDA, CDR2 SQIVND (reference sequence). J gave up 3 bases and V 3 bases, and 10 bases lay outside the gene matches. The sample originates from a study of PD-1 blockade in classical Hodgkin lymphoma. The study, taken as a whole, reports: Repertoires differed for reasons still undefined, possibly disease activity or prior therapy. CD4+ TCR diversity, unlike CD8+, rose significantly by C4D1.

The genes are TRBV19 and TRBJ2-5; 13 bases map to TRBD2. The source of this sequence is a human donor with classical Hodgkin lymphoma. The sequencing used peripheral blood mononuclear cells (PBMCs), collected at baseline. This CDR3 reads CASSIDHFGLAGEETQYF. CDR3 DNA sequence: TGTGCCAGTAGTATTGACCATTTTGGACTAGCGGGGGAAGAGACCCAGTACTTC.